Below, one T cell receptor (beta chain) is given with its context. Antigen specificity is unknown. At one of its ends the junction is not consistent with the germline gene, which may arise from a read error. These data belong to a study of T cells after yellow fever vaccination. Study-level background: Each low-cell-number fraction was prepared by means of SMART-Seq v4 Ultra Low Input.

The study, taken as a whole, reports: Among primary-vaccination clones, most reappeared after the booster, at 96% for CD4 and around 91% for CD8. A secondary response was less intense yet reached its peak sooner, at day 5 versus 15.

TCR cDNA was made by 5'RACE template switching, adding a universal primer site and UMIs. TCRdb passed the 5' RACE reads through MiXCR, listing each CDR3 protein once. The data show 400,000 or so distinct CDR3 sequences, around 20% seen once. This specimen consisted of PBMCs, obtained before the yellow fever booster vaccination. The TCR was taken from a man younger than 30 who received the YFV17D yellow fever vaccine.

The CDR3 loop reads CAISSLEGPYEQYF. Written as DNA, the CDR3 is TGTGCCATCAGCTCCCTGGAGGGGCCCTACGAGCAGTACTTC. The V and J genes are TRBV7-9 and TRBJ2-7; D may be TRBD2 (6 bases). CDR1 is SEHNR and CDR2 is FQNEAQ in the germline V gene (reference sequence). CDR3 size: 14 residues.